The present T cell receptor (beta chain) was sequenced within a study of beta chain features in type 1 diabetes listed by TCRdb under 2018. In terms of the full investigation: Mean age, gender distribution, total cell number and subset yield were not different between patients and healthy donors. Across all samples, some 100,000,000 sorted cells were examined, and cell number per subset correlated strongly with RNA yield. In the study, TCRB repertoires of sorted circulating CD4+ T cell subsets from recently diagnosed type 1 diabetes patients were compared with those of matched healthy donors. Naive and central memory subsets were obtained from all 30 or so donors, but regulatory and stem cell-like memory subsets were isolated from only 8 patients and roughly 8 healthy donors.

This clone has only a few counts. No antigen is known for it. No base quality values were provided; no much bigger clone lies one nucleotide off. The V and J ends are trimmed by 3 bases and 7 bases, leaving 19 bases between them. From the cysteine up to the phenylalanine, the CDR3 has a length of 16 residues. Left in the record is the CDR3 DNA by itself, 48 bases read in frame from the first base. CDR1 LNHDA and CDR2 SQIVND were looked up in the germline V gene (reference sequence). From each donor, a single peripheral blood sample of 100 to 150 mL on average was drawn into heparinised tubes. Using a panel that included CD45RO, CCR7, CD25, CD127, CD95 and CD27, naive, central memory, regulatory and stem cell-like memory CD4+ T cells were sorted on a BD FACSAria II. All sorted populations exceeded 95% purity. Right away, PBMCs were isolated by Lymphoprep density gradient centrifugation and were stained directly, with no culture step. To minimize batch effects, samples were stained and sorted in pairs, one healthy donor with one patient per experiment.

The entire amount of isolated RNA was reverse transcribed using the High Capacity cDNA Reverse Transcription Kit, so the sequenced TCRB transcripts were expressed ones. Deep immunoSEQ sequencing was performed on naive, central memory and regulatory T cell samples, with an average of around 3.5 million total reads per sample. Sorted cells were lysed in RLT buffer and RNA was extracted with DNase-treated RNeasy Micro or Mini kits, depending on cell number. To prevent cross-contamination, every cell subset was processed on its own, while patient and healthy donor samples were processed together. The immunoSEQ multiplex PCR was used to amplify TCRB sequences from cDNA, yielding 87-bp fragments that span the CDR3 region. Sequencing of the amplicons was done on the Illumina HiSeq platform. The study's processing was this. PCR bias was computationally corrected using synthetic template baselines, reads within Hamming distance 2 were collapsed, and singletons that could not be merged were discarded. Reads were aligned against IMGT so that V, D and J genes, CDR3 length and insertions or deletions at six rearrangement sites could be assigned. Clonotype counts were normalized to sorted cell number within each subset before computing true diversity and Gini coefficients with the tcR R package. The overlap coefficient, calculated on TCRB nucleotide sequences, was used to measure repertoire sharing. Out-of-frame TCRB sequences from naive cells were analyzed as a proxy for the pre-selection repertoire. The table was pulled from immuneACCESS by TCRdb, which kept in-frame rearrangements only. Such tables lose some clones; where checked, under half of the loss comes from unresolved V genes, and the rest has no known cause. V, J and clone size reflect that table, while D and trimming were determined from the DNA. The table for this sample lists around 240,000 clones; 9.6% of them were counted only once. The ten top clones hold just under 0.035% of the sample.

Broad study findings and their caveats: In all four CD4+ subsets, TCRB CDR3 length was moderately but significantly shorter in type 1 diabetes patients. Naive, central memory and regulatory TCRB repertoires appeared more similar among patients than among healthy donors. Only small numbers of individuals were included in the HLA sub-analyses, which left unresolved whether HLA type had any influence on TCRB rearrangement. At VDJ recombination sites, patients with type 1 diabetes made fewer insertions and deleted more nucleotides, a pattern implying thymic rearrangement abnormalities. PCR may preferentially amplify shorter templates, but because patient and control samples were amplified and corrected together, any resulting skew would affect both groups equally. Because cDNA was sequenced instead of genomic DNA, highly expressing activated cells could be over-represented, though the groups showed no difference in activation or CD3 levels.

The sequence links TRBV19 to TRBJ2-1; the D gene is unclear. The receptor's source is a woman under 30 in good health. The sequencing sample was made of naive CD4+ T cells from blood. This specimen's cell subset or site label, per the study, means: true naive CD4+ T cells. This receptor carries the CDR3 CASSITRRHLINEQFF. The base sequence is TGTGCCAGTAGTATTACACGGCGACATTTAATTAATGAGCAGTTCTTC.